The T cell receptor beta chain under discussion was sequenced for a study of a mutant IDH1 vaccine in newly diagnosed glioma. Note on this clone: Its specificity is not known.

Generated by immunoSEQ multiplex PCR, the TCRdb table keeps only in-frame clones and is missing some. This sample has 45,000 to 55,000 clones, with 65% to 85% found just once. Time point reported: week 47, end of study. Doses comprised 300 ug of mutant IDH1 20-mer peptide each, plus topical imiquimod. The germline V and J ends were trimmed by 4 bases and 6 bases, with 12 bases remaining between them. Germline CDR1 and CDR2: SGHVS and FNYEAQ. The CDR3 length is 14 residues. This TCR derives from a woman under 40 with glioma. Some clones in this sample may be carry-over from other donors' samples. The sequences come from PBMCs, collected from a glioma patient whose treatment included an IDH1 peptide vaccine. The chain has TRBV7-6 and TRBJ2-2; the D is unclear. The CDR3 is CASSSYSASGELFF. The CDR3 DNA reads TGTGCCAGCAGCTCCTATTCCGCGTCCGGGGAGCTGTTTTTT.